This T cell receptor beta chain originates from a study of control samples from healthy donors and cancer patients. Using immunoSEQ multiplex PCR, the repertoire was profiled, and TCRdb retains in-frame clones only, with some absent. The profile covers 88,000 or so clones, with roughly 94% appearing a single time and 4.5% to 6% taken by the ten largest. Germline V gene data show CDR1 as MNHNS and CDR2 as SASEGT. The ends were cut back, 1 base at V and 7 bases at J, with 13 bases in the middle. This CDR3 comprises 14 residues. The sequenced sample consisted of blood. The receptor was derived from a woman between 18 and 29 years old in good health. V usage is TRBV6-1 and J usage is TRBJ2-5; a possible D gene is TRBD1 (6 bases). CDR3 sequence reads: CASSEGTVLGTQYF. The CDR3 DNA sequence: TGTGCCAGCAGTGAAGGGACAGTCTTAGGGACCCAGTACTTC.